These 2 T cell receptor beta chains share one sample of origin, sequenced in a study of shared clonotypes between healthy human individuals. This table comes from immunoSEQ multiplex PCR, and its TCRdb copy is limited to in-frame clones, with some not included. This table holds roughly 2.6 million clones, roughly nine tenths found once. Sample: naive CD4+ T cells sorted from blood. Subset of the sample: CD45RA+ positively selected. The receptors were gathered from a young man in good health.

The J gene is TRBJ2-7, the V gene TRBV21-1; the table's D call TRBD1 went unverified against the DNA. TRBV21-1 is noted as a pseudogene. The CDR3 covers 15 residues. This chain's CDR3 is CASSKATGPYYEQYF. In DNA form, the CDR3 reads TGTGCCAGCAGCAAAGCCACAGGGCCTTACTACGAGCAGTACTTC.

V and J are TRBV19 and TRBJ2-7; D could derive from TRBD1 or TRBD2 (6 bases each). Germline V CDR1 and CDR2: LNHDA, SQIVND (reference sequence). CDR3 length: 13 amino acids. Trimming left V 5 bases short and J 7 bases short, with 15 bases between. In nucleotides, the CDR3 is TGTGCCAGTAGTCAGCGGCAGGGGAGGGAGCAGTACTTC. Its translation: CASSQRQGREQYF.